The rows below give T cell receptor beta chains drawn from one sample of a study of beta chain features in type 1 diabetes. The table came from immunoSEQ multiplex PCR; TCRdb's copy has only in-frame clones and leaves some out. The sample lists around 300,000 clones, 11% to 15% occurring once. The sequencing input was central memory CD4+ T cells from blood. These receptor sequences come from a man between 25 and 39 years old in good health. CDR3s include the opening cysteine and the closing phenylalanine or tryptophan. Fields, in order: CDR3 protein, CDR3 DNA, J gene, clone size, V gene, D gene. A D gene is named only where the DNA matches it firmly. Clone size is stated in some rows and not others, as once, few, many or a class when expanded.

CASSLVVPSGDETQYF TGTGCCAGCAGCTTAGTGGTCCCTAGCGGGGATGAGACCCAGTACTTC TRBJ2-5 few TRBV7-2 TRBD2
CATRTSGGETQYF TGTGCCACCCGAACCTCAGGGGGGGAGACCCAGTACTTC TRBJ2-5 - TRBV6-5 -
CASSLDPHRVGQPQHF TGCGCCAGCAGCTTGGACCCCCACAGGGTTGGTCAGCCCCAGCATTTT TRBJ1-5 - TRBV5-1 -
CASSPGNSPLHF TGTGCCAGCAGCCCTGGAAATTCACCCCTCCACTTT TRBJ1-6 - TRBV11-3 -
CASSYRDNSIYGYTF TGTGCCAGCAGTTACCGGGACAATAGCATCTATGGCTACACCTTC TRBJ1-2 - TRBV6-5 -
CASTRTERTEAFF TGTGCCAGTACCCGGACCGAGAGGACTGAAGCTTTCTTT TRBJ1-1 few TRBV19 -
CASSADRGETQYF TGTGCCAGCAGCGCAGACAGGGGCGAGACCCAGTACTTC TRBJ2-5 - TRBV7-7 TRBD1
CASSIGGSRNTEAFF TGTGCCAGTAGTATAGGGGGCAGCCGGAACACTGAAGCTTTCTTT TRBJ1-1 few TRBV19 -
CASSGEQVNF TGTGCCAGCAGCGGTGAACAAGTGAATTTT TRBJ2-3 - TRBV9 -
CASSQGTGPRRGTQYF TGTGCCAGCAGTCAAGGGACAGGCCCTCGGAGAGGGACCCAGTACTTC TRBJ2-5 few TRBV27 TRBD1
CASSLGNGRDEKLFF TGTGCCAGCAGCTTAGGTAATGGCAGAGATGAAAAACTGTTTTTT TRBJ1-4 - TRBV7-9 -
CASSVADANTEAFF TGTGCCAGCAGCGTAGCTGATGCGAACACTGAAGCTTTCTTT TRBJ1-1 few TRBV9 -
CASSREPTTDTQYF TGCGCCAGCAGCCGAGAACCCACAACAGATACGCAGTATTTT TRBJ2-3 - TRBV7-9 -
CASSLLATGELFF TGTGCCAGCAGCTTACTGGCCACCGGGGAGCTGTTTTTT TRBJ2-2 - TRBV7-6 -
CASSPKLAGVSNEQFF TGTGCCAGCAGCCCCAAACTAGCGGGAGTGTCCAATGAGCAGTTCTTC TRBJ2-1 - TRBV7-3 TRBD2
CASSVQGAPDQETQYF TGTGCCAGCAGCGTACAGGGGGCGCCGGACCAAGAGACCCAGTACTTC TRBJ2-5 few TRBV9 TRBD1
CASSPGLAESTDTQYF TGCGCCAGCAGCCCTGGACTAGCGGAGAGCACAGATACGCAGTATTTT TRBJ2-3 - TRBV4-3 TRBD2
CASSLQQGAAEAFF TGTGCCAGCAGTCTCCAACAGGGGGCGGCTGAAGCTTTCTTT TRBJ1-1 - TRBV28 TRBD1
CASSYPGQGALGTEAFF TGTGCCAGCAGCTACCCGGGACAGGGGGCGCTGGGCACTGAAGCTTTCTTT TRBJ1-1 few TRBV5-4 TRBD1
CASSLAGQGTGYTF TGTGCCAGCAGCTTAGCGGGACAGGGTACCGGCTACACCTTC TRBJ1-2 few TRBV7-8 TRBD1
CASSYWAENEQFF TGTGCCAGCAGTTACTGGGCAGAAAATGAGCAGTTCTTC TRBJ2-1 - TRBV27 -
CASSEDRREPQHF TGTGCCAGTAGTGAGGACAGGCGGGAGCCCCAGCATTTT TRBJ1-5 - TRBV19 TRBD1
CASSIPGLAGVETQYF TGTGCCAGCAGCATACCGGGACTAGCGGGAGTCGAGACCCAGTACTTC TRBJ2-5 - TRBV7-2 TRBD2
CAWSLFSGNTVYF TGTGCCTGGAGCCTTTTCTCTGGAAACACCGTATATTTT TRBJ1-3 - TRBV30 -
CASSQERKRREETQYF TGTGCCAGCAGCCAAGAAAGGAAGCGGCGGGAGGAGACCCAGTACTTC TRBJ2-5 few TRBV4-2 TRBD2
CASSAVASGGQPQHF TGTGCCAGCAGTGCGGTGGCATCAGGGGGTCAGCCCCAGCATTTT TRBJ1-5 few TRBV2 TRBD1
CASSSQTSGGWLDEQFF TGCGCCAGCAGCTCCCAGACTAGCGGGGGTTGGTTGGATGAGCAGTTCTTC TRBJ2-1 few TRBV5-1 TRBD2
CASSLRPGQETQYF TGCGCCAGCAGCTTGCGGCCGGGGCAAGAGACCCAGTACTTC TRBJ2-5 few TRBV5-1 -
CASSPPGFTDTQYF TGTGCCAGCAGCCCGCCAGGGTTCACAGATACGCAGTATTTT TRBJ2-3 - TRBV11-2 -
CASSLSGDPGETQYF TGTGCCAGCAGCTTAAGTGGGGACCCCGGGGAGACCCAGTACTTC TRBJ2-5 - TRBV7-9 -
CASSLGEGEQFF TGTGCCAGCAGCTTGGGAGAGGGTGAGCAGTTCTTC TRBJ2-1 many TRBV5-4 -
CASSQDFGGYQPQHF TGCGCCAGCAGCCAAGATTTTGGGGGATACCAGCCCCAGCATTTT TRBJ1-5 - TRBV4-3 -
CASTRTGGSYGYTF TGTGCCAGCACCCGGACAGGGGGGAGCTATGGCTACACCTTC TRBJ1-2 - TRBV28 TRBD1
CASSQEQGNIQYF TGCGCCAGCAGCCAAGAACAGGGAAACATTCAGTACTTC TRBJ2-4 - TRBV4-1 -
CASSPGRKNTEAFF TGTGCCAGCTCACCGGGACGGAAGAACACTGAAGCTTTCTTT TRBJ1-1 many TRBV18 -
CAGTRRQGRTEAFF TGTGCCGGGACCAGACGACAGGGAAGGACTGAAGCTTTCTTT TRBJ1-1 many TRBV7-2 TRBD1
CASSLRAGSTDTQYF TGTGCCAGCAGCTTAAGAGCGGGGAGCACAGATACGCAGTATTTT TRBJ2-3 few TRBV7-2 TRBD2
CASSGRFMNSPLHF TGTGCCAGCAGCGGAAGGTTCATGAATTCACCCCTCCACTTT TRBJ1-6 few TRBV7-3 -
CASSQALRGTDTQYF TGTGCCAGCAGCCAAGCCCTTCGTGGGACAGATACGCAGTATTTT TRBJ2-3 - TRBV14 -
CASSRRRENSPLHF TGTGCCAGCAGCCGGCGGCGGGAAAATTCACCCCTCCACTTT TRBJ1-6 few TRBV14 -
CAWTPPQFGETQYF TGTGCCTGGACGCCCCCGCAGTTTGGGGAGACCCAGTACTTC TRBJ2-5 few TRBV30 -
CASSSARSGAGVKYNEQFF TGTGCCAGCAGCTCAGCAAGAAGTGGAGCGGGAGTTAAGTACAATGAGCAGTTCTTC TRBJ2-1 few TRBV5-6 TRBD2
CASSFTTSGDQETQYF TGCGCCAGCAGCTTCACCACTAGCGGGGACCAAGAGACCCAGTACTTC TRBJ2-5 - TRBV5-1 TRBD2
CAWRVERRNEAFF TGTGCCTGGAGGGTCGAACGAAGGAATGAAGCTTTCTTT TRBJ1-1 few TRBV30 -
CASSGGTAYSPLHF TGTGCCAGCAGTGGGGGGACAGCTTATTCACCCCTCCACTTT TRBJ1-6 few TRBV6-1 TRBD1
CASSTDRDPYNEQFF TGTGCCAGTAGTACTGACAGGGATCCCTACAATGAGCAGTTCTTC TRBJ2-1 few TRBV19 TRBD1
CASSLQGQGNTIYF TGTGCCAGCAGCCTCCAGGGACAAGGAAACACCATATATTTT TRBJ1-3 many TRBV6-1 -
CASSLERGLGTEAFF TGTGCCAGCAGCTTAGAAAGGGGTTTGGGCACTGAAGCTTTCTTT TRBJ1-1 - TRBV11-3 -
CATSRDPPGGYYSEAFF TGTGCCACCAGCAGAGACCCACCAGGGGGTTATTATTCTGAAGCTTTCTTT TRBJ1-1 many TRBV15 TRBD1
CASSLVLSAGTGGSEQYF TGTGCCAGCAGCCTTGTGCTCTCTGCCGGGACAGGGGGATCCGAGCAGTACTTC TRBJ2-7 - TRBV7-7 TRBD1
CASSPQGSEKLFF TGTGCCAGCTCACCACAGGGGAGTGAAAAACTGTTTTTT TRBJ1-4 - TRBV18 -